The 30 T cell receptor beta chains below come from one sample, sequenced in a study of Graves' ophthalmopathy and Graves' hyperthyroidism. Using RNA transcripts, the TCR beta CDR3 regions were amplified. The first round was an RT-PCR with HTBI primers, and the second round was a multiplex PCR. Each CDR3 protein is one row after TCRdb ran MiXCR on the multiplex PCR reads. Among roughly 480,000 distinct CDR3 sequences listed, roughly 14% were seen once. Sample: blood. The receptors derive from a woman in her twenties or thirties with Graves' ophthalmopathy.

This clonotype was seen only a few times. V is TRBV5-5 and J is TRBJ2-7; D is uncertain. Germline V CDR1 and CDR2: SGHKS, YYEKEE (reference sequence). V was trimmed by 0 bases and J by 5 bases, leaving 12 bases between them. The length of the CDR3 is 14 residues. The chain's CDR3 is CASSLAPTSDEQYF. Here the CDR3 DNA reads TGTGCCAGCAGCTTGGCTCCGACAAGCGACGAGCAGTACTTC.

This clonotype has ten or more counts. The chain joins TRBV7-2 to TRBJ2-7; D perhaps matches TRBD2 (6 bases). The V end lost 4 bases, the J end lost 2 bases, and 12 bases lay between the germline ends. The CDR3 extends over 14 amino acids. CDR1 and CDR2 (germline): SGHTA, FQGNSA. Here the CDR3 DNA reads TGTGCCAGCAGCTCCTACGGAGGGGCCTACGAGCAGTACTTC. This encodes CASSSYGGAYEQYF.

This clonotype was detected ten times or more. The CDR3 here is CASTGTSGATYEQYF. The DNA of the CDR3 is TGTGCCAGCACCGGAACTAGCGGGGCTACCTACGAGCAGTACTTC. This chain links TRBV6-1 with TRBJ2-7; 10 positions agree with TRBD2. Trimming cost V 7 bases and J 2 bases; bases outside gene matches: 8. From germline, CDR1 is MNHNS and CDR2 SASEGT. The CDR3 has 15 residues.

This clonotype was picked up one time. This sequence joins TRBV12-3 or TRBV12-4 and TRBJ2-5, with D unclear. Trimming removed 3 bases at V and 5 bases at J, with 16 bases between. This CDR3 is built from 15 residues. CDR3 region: CASSFRSGGFETQYF. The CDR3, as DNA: TGTGCCAGCAGTTTTAGGTCGGGCGGCTTCGAGACCCAGTACTTC.

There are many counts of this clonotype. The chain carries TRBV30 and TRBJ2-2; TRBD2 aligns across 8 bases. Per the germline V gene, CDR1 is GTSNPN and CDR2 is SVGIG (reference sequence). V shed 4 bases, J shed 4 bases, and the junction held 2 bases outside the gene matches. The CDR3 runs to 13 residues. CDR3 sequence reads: CAWTGLATGELFF. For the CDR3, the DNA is TGTGCCTGGACTGGACTAGCCACCGGGGAGCTGTTTTTT.

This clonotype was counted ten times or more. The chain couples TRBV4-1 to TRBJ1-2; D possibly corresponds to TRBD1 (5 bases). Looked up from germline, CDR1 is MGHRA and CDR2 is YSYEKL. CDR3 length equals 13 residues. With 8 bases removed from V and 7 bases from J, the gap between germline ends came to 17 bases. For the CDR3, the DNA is TGCGCCAGCGGACAAGGATTGGAGGGTGGCTACACCTTC. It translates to CASGQGLEGGYTF.

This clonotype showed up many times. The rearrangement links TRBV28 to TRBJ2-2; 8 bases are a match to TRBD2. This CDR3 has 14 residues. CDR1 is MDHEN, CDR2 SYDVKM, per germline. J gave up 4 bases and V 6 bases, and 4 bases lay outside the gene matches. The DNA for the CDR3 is TGTGCCAGCAGACCGGGGGGGTCCACCGGGGAGCTGTTTTTT. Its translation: CASRPGGSTGELFF.

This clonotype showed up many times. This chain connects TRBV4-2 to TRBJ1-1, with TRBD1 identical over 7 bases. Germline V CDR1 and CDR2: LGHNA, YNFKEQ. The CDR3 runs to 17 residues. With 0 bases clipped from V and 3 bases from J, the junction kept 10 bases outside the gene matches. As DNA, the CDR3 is TGTGCCAGCAGCCAAGAGTTGGCAGGGGGGTCCGACACTGAAGCTTTCTTT. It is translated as CASSQELAGGSDTEAFF.

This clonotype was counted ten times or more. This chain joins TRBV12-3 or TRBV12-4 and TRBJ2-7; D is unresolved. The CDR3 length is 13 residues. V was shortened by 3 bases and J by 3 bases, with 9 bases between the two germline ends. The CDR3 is CASSFGLFYEQYF. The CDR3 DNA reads TGTGCCAGCAGTTTTGGGCTATTCTACGAGCAGTACTTC.

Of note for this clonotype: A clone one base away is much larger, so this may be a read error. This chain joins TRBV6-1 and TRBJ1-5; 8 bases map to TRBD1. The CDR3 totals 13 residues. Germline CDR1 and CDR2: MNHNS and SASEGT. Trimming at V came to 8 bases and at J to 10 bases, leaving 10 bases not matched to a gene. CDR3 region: CASVDRVGHPQHF. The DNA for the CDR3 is TGTGCCAGCGTGGACAGGGTGGGCCACCCCCAGCATTTT.

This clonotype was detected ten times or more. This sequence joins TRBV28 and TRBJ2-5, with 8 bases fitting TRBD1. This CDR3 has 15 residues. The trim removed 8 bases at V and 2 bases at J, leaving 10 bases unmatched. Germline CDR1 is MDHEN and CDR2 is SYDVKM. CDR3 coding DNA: TGTGCCAGCGCTTACCGGGACAGGCCACAAGAGACCCAGTACTTC. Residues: CASAYRDRPQETQYF.

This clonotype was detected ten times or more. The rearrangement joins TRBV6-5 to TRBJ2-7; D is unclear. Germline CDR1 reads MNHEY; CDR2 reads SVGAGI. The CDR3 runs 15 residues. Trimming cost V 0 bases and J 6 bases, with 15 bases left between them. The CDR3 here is CASSYSVSGLGEQYF. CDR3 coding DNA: TGTGCCAGCAGTTACTCGGTATCTGGGTTGGGCGAGCAGTACTTC.

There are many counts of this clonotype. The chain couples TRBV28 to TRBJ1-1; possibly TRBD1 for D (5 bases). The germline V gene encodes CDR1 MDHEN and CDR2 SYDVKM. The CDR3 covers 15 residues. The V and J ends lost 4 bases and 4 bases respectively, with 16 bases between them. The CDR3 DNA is TGTGCCAGCAGTTCCTGGGGCCCCCGGGGCACTGAAGCTTTCTTT. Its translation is CASSSWGPRGTEAFF.

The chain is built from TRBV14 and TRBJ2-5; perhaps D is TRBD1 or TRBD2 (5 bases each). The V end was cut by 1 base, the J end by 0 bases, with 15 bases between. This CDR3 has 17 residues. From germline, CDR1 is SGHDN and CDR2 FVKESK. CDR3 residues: CASSQAFLWGYQETQYF. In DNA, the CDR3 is TGTGCCAGCAGCCAAGCTTTCCTGTGGGGGTACCAAGAGACCCAGTACTTC.

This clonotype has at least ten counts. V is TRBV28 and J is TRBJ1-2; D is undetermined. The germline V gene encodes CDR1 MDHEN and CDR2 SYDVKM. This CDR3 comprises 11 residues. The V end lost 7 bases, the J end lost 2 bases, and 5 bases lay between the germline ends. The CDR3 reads CASTQNYGYTF. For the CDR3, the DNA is TGTGCCAGCACCCAGAACTATGGCTACACCTTC.

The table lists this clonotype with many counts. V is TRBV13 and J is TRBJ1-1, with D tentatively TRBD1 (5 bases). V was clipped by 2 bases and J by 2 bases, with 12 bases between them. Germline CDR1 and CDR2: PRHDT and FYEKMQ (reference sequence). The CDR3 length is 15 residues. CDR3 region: CASSLRGPLNTEAFF. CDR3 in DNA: TGTGCCAGCAGCTTACGGGGACCGCTAAACACTGAAGCTTTCTTT. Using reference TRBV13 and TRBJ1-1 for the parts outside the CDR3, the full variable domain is AAGVIQSPRHLIKEKRETATLKCYPIPRHDTVYWYQQGPGQDPQFLISFYEKMQSDKGSIPDRFSAQQFSDYHSELNMSSLELGDSALYFCASSLRGPLNTEAFFGQGTRLTVV.

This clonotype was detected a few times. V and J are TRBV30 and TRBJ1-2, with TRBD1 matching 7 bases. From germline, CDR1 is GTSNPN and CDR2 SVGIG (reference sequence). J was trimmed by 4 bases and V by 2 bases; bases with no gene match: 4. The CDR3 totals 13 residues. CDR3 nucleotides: TGTGCCTGGAGTATGGACAGGAGCTATGGCTACACCTTC. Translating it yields CAWSMDRSYGYTF. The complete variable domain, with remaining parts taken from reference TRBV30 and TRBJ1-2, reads SQTIHQWPATLVQPVGSPLSLECTVEGTSNPNLYWYRQAAGRGLQLLFYSVGIGQISSEVPQNLSASRPQDRQFILSSKKLLLSDSGFYLCAWSMDRSYGYTFGSGTRLTVV.

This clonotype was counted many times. CDR3 sequence (DNA): TGTGCCAGCAGTTTTGGTAGGACTGAAGCTTTCTTT. Translated, it gives CASSFGRTEAFF. This chain uses TRBV28 with TRBJ1-1, with D uncertain. The germline CDR1 and CDR2 sequences are MDHEN and SYDVKM. The ends were cut back, 3 bases at V and 5 bases at J, with 7 bases in the middle. This CDR3 contains 12 residues.

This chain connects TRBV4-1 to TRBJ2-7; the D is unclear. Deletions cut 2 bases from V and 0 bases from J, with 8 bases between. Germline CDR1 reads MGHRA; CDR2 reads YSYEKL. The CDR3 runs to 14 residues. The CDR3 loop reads CASSQIFGSYEQYF. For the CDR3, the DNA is TGCGCCAGCAGCCAAATATTTGGCTCCTACGAGCAGTACTTC.

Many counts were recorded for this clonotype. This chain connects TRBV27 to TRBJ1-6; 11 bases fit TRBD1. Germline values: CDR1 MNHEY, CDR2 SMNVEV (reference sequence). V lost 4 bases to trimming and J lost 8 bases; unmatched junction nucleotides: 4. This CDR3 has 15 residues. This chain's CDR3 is CASSSDRGRDSPLHF. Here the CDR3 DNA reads TGTGCCAGCAGTTCGGACAGGGGGCGTGATTCACCCCTCCACTTT.

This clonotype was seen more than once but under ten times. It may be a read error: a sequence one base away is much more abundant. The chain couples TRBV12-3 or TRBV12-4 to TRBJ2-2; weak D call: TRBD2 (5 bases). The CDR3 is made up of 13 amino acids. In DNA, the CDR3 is TGTGCCAGCAGTTATAAGGGCACCGGGGAGCTGTGTTTT. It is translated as CASSYKGTGELCF.

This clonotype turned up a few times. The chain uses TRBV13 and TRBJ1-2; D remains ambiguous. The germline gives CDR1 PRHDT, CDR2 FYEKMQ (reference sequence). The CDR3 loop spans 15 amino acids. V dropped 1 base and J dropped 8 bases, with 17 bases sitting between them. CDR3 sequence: CASSLAPQGSRGYTF. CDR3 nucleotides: TGTGCCAGCAGCTTAGCCCCCCAAGGGTCGCGGGGCTACACCTTC. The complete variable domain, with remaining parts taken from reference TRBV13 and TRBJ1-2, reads AAGVIQSPRHLIKEKRETATLKCYPIPRHDTVYWYQQGPGQDPQFLISFYEKMQSDKGSIPDRFSAQQFSDYHSELNMSSLELGDSALYFCASSLAPQGSRGYTFGSGTRLTVV.

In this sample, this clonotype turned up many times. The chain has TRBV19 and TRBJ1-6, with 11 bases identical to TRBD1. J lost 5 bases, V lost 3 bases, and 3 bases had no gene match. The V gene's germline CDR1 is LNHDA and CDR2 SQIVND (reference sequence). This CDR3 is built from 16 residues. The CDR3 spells CASSMVDRGHNSPLHF. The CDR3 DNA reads TGTGCCAGTAGTATGGTGGACAGGGGGCATAATTCACCCCTCCACTTT.

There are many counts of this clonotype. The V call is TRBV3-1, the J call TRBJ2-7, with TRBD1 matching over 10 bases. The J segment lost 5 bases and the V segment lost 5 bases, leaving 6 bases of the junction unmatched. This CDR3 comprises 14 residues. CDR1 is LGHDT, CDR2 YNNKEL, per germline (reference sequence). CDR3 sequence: CASSGRDRGDEQYF. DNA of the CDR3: TGTGCCAGCAGCGGCCGGGACAGGGGCGACGAGCAGTACTTC.

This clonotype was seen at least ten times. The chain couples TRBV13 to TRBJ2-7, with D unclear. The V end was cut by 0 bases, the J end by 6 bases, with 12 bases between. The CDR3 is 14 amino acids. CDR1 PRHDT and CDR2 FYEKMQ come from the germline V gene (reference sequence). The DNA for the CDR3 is TGTGCCAGCAGCTTAGGAACCCCCGCGCTCGAGCAGTACTTC. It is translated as CASSLGTPALEQYF. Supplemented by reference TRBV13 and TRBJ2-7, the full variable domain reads AAGVIQSPRHLIKEKRETATLKCYPIPRHDTVYWYQQGPGQDPQFLISFYEKMQSDKGSIPDRFSAQQFSDYHSELNMSSLELGDSALYFCASSLGTPALEQYFGPGTRLTVT.

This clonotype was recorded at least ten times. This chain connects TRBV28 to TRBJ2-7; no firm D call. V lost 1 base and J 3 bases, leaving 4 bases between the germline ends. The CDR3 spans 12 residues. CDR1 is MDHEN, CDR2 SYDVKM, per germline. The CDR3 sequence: CASSLLNYEQYF. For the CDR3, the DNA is TGTGCCAGCAGTTTATTGAACTACGAGCAGTACTTC. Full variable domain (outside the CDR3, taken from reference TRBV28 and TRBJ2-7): DVKVTQSSRYLVKRTGEKVFLECVQDMDHENMFWYRQDPGLGLRLIYFSYDVKMKEKGDIPEGYSVSREKKERFSLILESASTNQTSMYLCASSLLNYEQYFGPGTRLTVT.

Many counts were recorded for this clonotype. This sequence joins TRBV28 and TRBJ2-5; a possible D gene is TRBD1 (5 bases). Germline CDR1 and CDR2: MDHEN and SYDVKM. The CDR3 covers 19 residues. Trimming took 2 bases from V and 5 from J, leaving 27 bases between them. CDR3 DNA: TGTGCCAGCAGTTTACAATGGGCCAGGGTGTCGGGCGCAGTGGAGACCCAGTACTTC. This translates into CASSLQWARVSGAVETQYF.

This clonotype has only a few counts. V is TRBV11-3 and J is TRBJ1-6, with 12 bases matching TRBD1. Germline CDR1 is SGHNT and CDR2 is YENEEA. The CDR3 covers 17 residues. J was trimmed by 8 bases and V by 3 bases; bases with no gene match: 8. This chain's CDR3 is CASSLGQGASLYSPLHF. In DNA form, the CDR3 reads TGTGCCAGCAGCTTGGGACAGGGGGCGAGTCTTTATTCACCCCTCCACTTT.

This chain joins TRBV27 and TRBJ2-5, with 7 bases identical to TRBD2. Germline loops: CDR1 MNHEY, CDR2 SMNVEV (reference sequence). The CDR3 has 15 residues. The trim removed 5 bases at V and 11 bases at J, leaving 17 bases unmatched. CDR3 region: CASSPTSDYYNEQYF. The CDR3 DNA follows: TGTGCCAGCAGTCCCACTAGCGATTACTACAATGAGCAGTACTTC.

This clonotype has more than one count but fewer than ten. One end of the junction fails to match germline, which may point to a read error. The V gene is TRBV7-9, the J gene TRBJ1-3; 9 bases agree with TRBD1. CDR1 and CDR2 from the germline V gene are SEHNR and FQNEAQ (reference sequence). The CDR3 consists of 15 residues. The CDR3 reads CGSSQDRGFGNTIYF. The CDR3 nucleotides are TGTGGCAGCAGTCAGGACAGGGGTTTTGGAAACACCATATATTTT.